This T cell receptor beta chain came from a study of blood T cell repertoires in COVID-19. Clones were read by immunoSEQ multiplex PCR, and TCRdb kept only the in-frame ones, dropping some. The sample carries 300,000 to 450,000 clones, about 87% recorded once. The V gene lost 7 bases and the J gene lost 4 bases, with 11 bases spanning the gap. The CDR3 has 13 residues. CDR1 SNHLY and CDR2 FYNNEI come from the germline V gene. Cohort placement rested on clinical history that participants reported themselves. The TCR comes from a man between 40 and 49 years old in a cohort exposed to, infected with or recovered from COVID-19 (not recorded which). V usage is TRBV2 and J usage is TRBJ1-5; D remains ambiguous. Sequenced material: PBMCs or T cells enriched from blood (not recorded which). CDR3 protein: CASKVGVNQPQHF. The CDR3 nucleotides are TGTGCCAGCAAGGTCGGGGTGAATCAGCCCCAGCATTTT. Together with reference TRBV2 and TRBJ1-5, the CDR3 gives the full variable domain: EPEVTQTPSHQVTQMGQEVILRCVPISNHLYFYWYRQILGQKVEFLVSFYNNEISEKSEIFDDQFSVERPDGSNFTLKIRSTKLEDSAMYFCASKVGVNQPQHFGDGTRLSIL.